What follows are 14 T cell receptor beta chains derived from one specimen sequenced in a study of beta chain features in type 1 diabetes. Broader study findings: People with Type 1 diabetes carried modestly yet significantly shorter TCRB CDR3s in all four CD4+ subsets.

The antigens these receptors bind are not known. As every portion of the isolated RNA was reverse transcribed, the sequencing read expressed TCRB transcripts. Generated by immunoSEQ multiplex PCR, the TCRdb table keeps only in-frame clones and is missing some. The sample carries approximately 44,000 clones, around 70% recorded once. Specimen: Tregs from blood. These receptors all stem from a young woman with type 1 diabetes.

The chain couples TRBV2 to TRBJ1-2; D is possibly TRBD1 (6 bases). V dropped 7 bases and J dropped 8 bases, with 17 bases sitting between them. This CDR3 is 13 amino acids long. CDR1 and CDR2 from the germline V gene are SNHLY and FYNNEI. CDR3 sequence reads: CASTRQVLMGYTF. The CDR3 DNA follows: TGTGCCAGCACAAGACAGGTGCTTATGGGCTACACCTTC.

This chain links TRBV29-1 with TRBJ2-5; TRBD2 agrees at 7 bases. Trimming removed 7 bases from V and 1 base from J; junction bases left unmatched: 12. Per germline, CDR1 SQVTM and CDR2 ANQGSEA. The CDR3 runs 15 residues. This CDR3 reads CSALTPGGIQETQYF. The CDR3 DNA follows: TGCAGCGCCTTGACTCCGGGGGGAATCCAAGAGACCCAGTACTTC.

The chain recombines TRBV4-1 with TRBJ1-5; TRBD1 is a possible D gene (5 bases). Trimming shortened V by 0 bases and J by 7 bases, and 7 bases separated the two germline ends. Germline CDR1 and CDR2: MGHRA and YSYEKL. CDR3 length: 13 residues. CDR3 sequence reads: CASSQEGGQPQHF. As DNA, the CDR3 is TGCGCCAGCAGCCAAGAGGGGGGGCAGCCCCAGCATTTT.

The gene calls are TRBV6-5 and TRBJ2-3; a weak D match, TRBD2 (7 bases). The CDR3 length is 15 residues. The V end lost 6 bases, the J end lost 5 bases, and 18 bases lay between the germline ends. Germline-derived CDR1 and CDR2 are MNHEY and SVGAGI. CDR3 nucleotide sequence: TGTGCCAGCAGCCGGGGGGCCGTTCTTCTAGATACGCAGTATTTT. Translation gives CASSRGAVLLDTQYF.

The J gene is TRBJ1-1, the V gene TRBV12-5; D unclear. Deletions cut 2 bases from V and 1 base from J, with 8 bases between. Germline V gives CDR1 LGHNT, CDR2 FRNRAP. The length of the CDR3 is 14 residues. The CDR3 DNA is TGTGCTAGTGGTTTGTTGTCCTGGAACACTGAAGCTTTCTTT. This gives the protein CASGLLSWNTEAFF.

V gene TRBV4-3 combines with J gene TRBJ1-4; D is unresolved. The ends were cut back, 0 bases at V and 2 bases at J, with 7 bases in the middle. This CDR3 comprises 15 residues. Germline CDR1 is LGHNA and CDR2 is YSLEER. CDR3 sequence (DNA): TGCGCCAGCAGCCAAGACTCGCGGACTAATGAAAAACTGTTTTTT. Translation gives CASSQDSRTNEKLFF.

The CDR3 loop is CASSLAAGARGEQYF. The CDR3 DNA reads TGTGCCAGCAGTTTAGCGGCGGGAGCCCGTGGCGAGCAGTACTTC. The chain joins TRBV28 to TRBJ2-7; 7 nucleotides align to TRBD2. J was trimmed by 6 bases and V by 2 bases; bases with no gene match: 10. The CDR3 contains 15 residues. Germline CDR1 MDHEN, CDR2 SYDVKM.

V and J are TRBV4-2 and TRBJ2-2; possible D gene TRBD2, 5 bases. This CDR3 region has 17 residues. Germline loops: CDR1 LGHNA, CDR2 YNFKEQ. V was trimmed by 1 base and J by 1 base, leaving 13 bases between them. The CDR3 DNA reads TGTGCCAGCAGCCAAGGGCCCGGGGTTGGGAACACCGGGGAGCTGTTTTTT. Residues: CASSQGPGVGNTGELFF.

V and J are TRBV29-1 and TRBJ1-3, with D possibly TRBD1 on 5 matching bases. There are 13 residues in the CDR3. CDR1 and CDR2 (germline): SQVTM, ANQGSEA. The germline V and J ends were trimmed by 4 bases and 2 bases, with 9 bases remaining between them. The CDR3 coding sequence is TGCAGCGTTGGGGTAGGGGCTGGAAACACCATATATTTT. It codes for CSVGVGAGNTIYF.

The rearrangement uses TRBV9 and TRBJ1-2; 9 bases fit TRBD1. The CDR3 has 15 residues. V was clipped by 3 bases and J by 8 bases; unmatched bases: 11. Germline V gene sequence: CDR1 SGDLS, CDR2 YYNGEE. For the CDR3, the DNA is TGTGCCAGCAGCGCCCTTCTCGGGACAGGGTTCGGCTACACCTTC. It encodes CASSALLGTGFGYTF. The complete variable domain, with remaining parts taken from reference TRBV9 and TRBJ1-2, reads DSGVTQTPKHLITATGQRVTLRCSPRSGDLSVYWYQQSLDQGLQFLIQYYNGEERAKGNILERFSAQQFPDLHSELNLSSLELGDSALYFCASSALLGTGFGYTFGSGTRLTVV.

This sequence joins TRBV7-3 and TRBJ2-5; perhaps TRBD2 as D (5 bases). The germline V and J ends were trimmed by 0 bases and 5 bases, with 13 bases remaining between them. The CDR3 has 15 residues. Per germline, CDR1 SGHTA and CDR2 FQGTGA. CDR3: CASSLTPGTRETQYF. The CDR3 DNA is TGTGCCAGCAGCTTAACACCGGGAACTCGGGAGACCCAGTACTTC. Based on the CDR3 plus reference TRBV7-3 and TRBJ2-5, the full variable domain is GAGVSQTPSNKVTEKGKYVELRCDPISGHTALYWYRQSLGQGPEFLIYFQGTGAADDSGLPNDRFFAVRPEGSVSTLKIQRTERGDSAVYLCASSLTPGTRETQYFGPGTRLLVL.

There are a few counts of this clone. The chain couples TRBV19 to TRBJ2-5; TRBD2 agrees at 12 bases. Unmatched junction bases numbered 9, after V lost 5 bases and J lost 2 bases. The germline V gene encodes CDR1 LNHDA and CDR2 SQIVND (reference sequence). The CDR3 length is 17 residues. The CDR3 loop reads CASSVGTSGPRQETQYF. CDR3 coding DNA: TGTGCCAGTAGTGTGGGGACTAGCGGGCCCCGACAAGAGACCCAGTACTTC.

J is TRBJ2-6 and V is TRBV7-9, with D perhaps matching TRBD1 (6 bases). This CDR3 comprises 18 residues. V was clipped by 1 base and J by 1 base, with 14 bases between them. Germline-derived CDR1 and CDR2 are SEHNR and FQNEAQ (reference sequence). The CDR3 protein is CASSLGYRVRSGANVLTF. The CDR3 DNA reads TGTGCCAGCAGCTTAGGCTACAGGGTTAGATCTGGGGCCAACGTCCTGACTTTC.

The gene calls are TRBV25-1 and TRBJ2-1; a possible D gene is TRBD2 (7 bases). The CDR3 consists of 15 residues. CDR1 and CDR2 (germline): MGHDK, SYGVNS. V was clipped by 2 bases and J by 6 bases, with 14 bases between them. Written as DNA, the CDR3 is TGTGCCAGCAGTGAAGGAGGGGGGGTCCTCAATGAGCAGTTCTTC. It encodes CASSEGGGVLNEQFF. Based on the CDR3 plus reference TRBV25-1 and TRBJ2-1, the full variable domain is EADIYQTPRYLVIGTGKKITLECSQTMGHDKMYWYQQDPGMELHLIHYSYGVNSTEKGDLSSESTVSRIRTEHFPLTLESARPSHTSQYLCASSEGGGVLNEQFFGPGTRLTVL.